A single sample is the source of the 25 T cell receptor beta chains below, sequenced in a study of blood T cells in healthy people across ages. Together with a sample-barcoded 5' primer, a J-beta primer mix was included in a second PCR lasting roughly 6 to 12 cycles. TCRdb recomputed calls from the 5' RACE reads with MiXCR, one row per CDR3 protein. The data hold more than 800,000 distinct CDR3 sequences, with 29% observed a single time. The specimen sequenced was blood. The source of these receptors is a woman older than 75 in good health.

This clonotype showed up just a few times. V is TRBV3-1 and J is TRBJ1-1, with D uncertain. The V gene lost 0 bases and the J gene lost 11 bases, with 13 bases spanning the gap. Germline CDR1 and CDR2: LGHDT and YNNKEL (reference sequence). CDR3 length equals 13 residues. CDR3 DNA: TGTGCCAGCAGCCAAGATCGACGTGAAGCCGCTTTCTTT. Translating it yields CASSQDRREAAFF.

This clonotype occurred many times. The V and J genes are TRBV5-1 and TRBJ2-6, with unresolved D. The CDR3 is made up of 15 amino acids. Trimming stripped 6 bases from V and 7 bases from J, with 17 bases between. Germline V gives CDR1 SGHRS, CDR2 YFSETQ. This chain's CDR3 is CASNMVPQDANVLTF. CDR3 in DNA: TGCGCCAGCAATATGGTTCCTCAGGATGCCAACGTCCTGACTTTC.

This clonotype showed up many times. The chain has TRBV12-3 or TRBV12-4 and TRBJ1-2; D call uncertain. The CDR3 has 13 residues. V lost 3 bases, J lost 8 bases, and 13 bases lay in between. CDR3 protein: CASSFKTVRGYTF. CDR3 in DNA: TGTGCCAGCAGTTTTAAAACGGTTCGCGGCTACACCTTC.

This clonotype was seen more than once but under ten times. The chain uses TRBV5-1 and TRBJ2-7, with 8 nucleotides matching TRBD1. V was clipped by 4 bases and J by 7 bases; unmatched bases: 10. Looked up from germline, CDR1 is SGHRS and CDR2 is YFSETQ. The CDR3 runs to 14 residues. The CDR3 loop reads CASSPPDRGWEQYF. CDR3 bases: TGCGCCAGCAGCCCCCCTGACAGGGGATGGGAGCAGTACTTC. The entire variable domain, with the rest obtained from reference TRBV5-1 and TRBJ2-7, is as follows: KAGVTQTPRYLIKTRGQQVTLSCSPISGHRSVSWYQQTPGQGLQFLFEYFSETQRNKGNFPGRFSGRQFSNSRSEMNVSTLELGDSALYLCASSPPDRGWEQYFGPGTRLTVT.

Regarding this clonotype: This sequence may be a read error, since a much larger clone differs from it by one base. Since no conserved phenylalanine or tryptophan closes the CDR3, a read error is the likely cause. The chain couples TRBV20-1 to TRBJ2-7; D is perhaps TRBD1 (6 bases). Germline CDR1 DFQATT, CDR2 SNEGSKA (reference sequence). V was cut by 6 bases and J by 2 bases, with 17 bases left in between. The CDR3 is 14 residues long. In nucleotides, the CDR3 is TGCAGTGCGGTTCTAAGGGGGTTTACCTACGAGCAGTACTGC. Translating it yields CSAVLRGFTYEQYC.

CDR3 amino acids: CSVDLGNGYTF. The CDR3 DNA follows: TGCAGCGTCGATTTGGGGAATGGCTACACCTTC. The chain uses TRBV29-1 and TRBJ1-2; D is undetermined. Trimming stripped 6 bases from V and 6 bases from J, with 11 bases between. Looked up from germline, CDR1 is SQVTM and CDR2 is ANQGSEA. The CDR3 totals 11 residues.

There are many counts of this clonotype. J is TRBJ2-7 and V is TRBV12-3 or TRBV12-4, with 10 bases fitting TRBD1. V was pared by 3 bases and J by 1 base, with 6 bases of the junction left unmatched. The CDR3 runs to 16 residues. CDR3 DNA sequence: TGTGCCAGCAGTTTTCAAGGGGGACAGGGGTCCTACGAGCAGTACTTC. This translates into CASSFQGGQGSYEQYF.

V gene TRBV15 combines with J gene TRBJ2-5, with D uncertain. Germline values: CDR1 LNHNV, CDR2 YYDKDF (reference sequence). Trimming left V 5 bases short and J 0 bases short, with 13 bases between. This CDR3 has 15 residues. For the CDR3, the DNA is TGTGCCACCAGCGTAGGTGGGTCCCACCAAGAGACCCAGTACTTC. Its protein is CATSVGGSHQETQYF.

This clonotype was found many times. This sequence joins TRBV11-2 and TRBJ2-5, with D tentatively TRBD2 (5 bases). The CDR3 is 15 residues long. The ends were cut back, 3 bases at V and 4 bases at J, with 15 bases in the middle. Germline V gives CDR1 SGHAT, CDR2 FQNNGV. The CDR3 is CASSLGLRGLETQYF. The DNA for the CDR3 is TGTGCCAGCAGCTTGGGCCTCCGAGGGTTAGAGACCCAGTACTTC.

This clonotype was counted at least ten times. This may arise from a read error, as a much more abundant clone is one base away. V and J are TRBV29-1 and TRBJ2-7, with D possibly TRBD1 on 5 matching bases. V dropped 4 bases and J dropped 6 bases, with 19 bases sitting between them. This CDR3 has 14 residues. Germline loops: CDR1 SQVTM, CDR2 ANQGSEA. CDR3 coding DNA: TGCAGCGTTGTCGGCCCCGCAGGGCCGGGCGAGCAGTACTTC. It translates to CSVVGPAGPGEQYF.

In its sample, this clonotype was seen a few times. The chain uses TRBV20-1 and TRBJ2-3, with 7 bases lining up with TRBD2. V lost 7 bases and J lost 0; bases outside the gene matches: 4. Germline lookup yields CDR1 DFQATT and CDR2 SNEGSKA (reference sequence). This CDR3 contains 13 residues. In nucleotides, the CDR3 is TGCAGTGTGGGGGGGTCTAGCACAGATACGCAGTATTTT. It specifies CSVGGSSTDTQYF.

This clonotype was detected many times. The genes are TRBV6-2 or TRBV6-3 and TRBJ2-5; D is possibly TRBD2 (6 bases). The germline CDR1 and CDR2 sequences are MNHEY and SVGEGT. There are 14 residues in the CDR3. V lost 2 bases and J lost 5, with 12 bases in between. The CDR3 loop is CASSYVAARETQYF. The CDR3 nucleotides read TGTGCCAGCAGTTACGTAGCGGCGAGGGAGACCCAGTACTTC.

The J gene is TRBJ1-1, the V gene TRBV20-1; no reliable D call. Germline V CDR1 and CDR2: DFQATT, SNEGSKA (reference sequence). V gave up 2 bases and J gave up 3 bases, with 19 bases separating them. The CDR3 spans 16 residues. CDR3 in DNA: TGCAGTGCTAGAAAAGGTGGGTCCGGGTCCCACACTGAAGCTTTCTTT. Its translation: CSARKGGSGSHTEAFF.

This clonotype has ten or more counts. The chain recombines TRBV11-2 with TRBJ2-7; TRBD1 might be the D (6 bases). V dropped 5 bases and J dropped 12 bases, with 14 bases sitting between them. Germline CDR1 is SGHAT and CDR2 is FQNNGV. The CDR3 totals 11 residues. In nucleotides, the CDR3 is TGTGCCAGCAGCCAGGGGCTTTATCGGTACTTC. This codes for CASSQGLYRYF.

Ten or more counts support this clonotype. This chain uses TRBV7-2 with TRBJ1-2, with D possibly TRBD1 on 5 matching bases. Germline V gives CDR1 SGHTA, CDR2 FQGNSA. This CDR3 spans 15 amino acids. V lost 1 base and J 4 bases, leaving 13 bases between the germline ends. CDR3 in amino acids: CASSLGQPESYGYTF. As DNA, the CDR3 is TGTGCCAGCAGCTTAGGACAGCCGGAATCCTATGGCTACACCTTC.

This clonotype was seen many times. The chain links TRBV20-1 to TRBJ1-2, with D tentatively TRBD1 (6 bases). The germline gives CDR1 DFQATT, CDR2 SNEGSKA (reference sequence). CDR3 length equals 12 residues. V gave up 5 bases and J gave up 5 bases, with 12 bases separating them. This CDR3 reads CSAAPTGYGYTF. CDR3 in DNA: TGCAGTGCTGCCCCGACAGGATATGGCTACACCTTC.

This clonotype was counted only a few times. The chain has TRBV6-1 and TRBJ1-1; 8 nucleotides align to TRBD1. Germline assignment: CDR1 MNHNS and CDR2 SASEGT. CDR3 size: 14 residues. With 4 bases clipped from V and 5 bases from J, the junction kept 6 bases outside the gene matches. DNA for the CDR3: TGTGCCAGCAGTGTCAGGGGGCGGGGGACTGAAGCTTTCTTT. Translated, it gives CASSVRGRGTEAFF.

In its sample, this clonotype was seen many times. The chain carries TRBV7-2 and TRBJ2-6; unclear D gene. CDR1 SGHTA and CDR2 FQGNSA come from the germline V gene. The CDR3 is made up of 17 amino acids. Trimming removed 2 bases at V and 0 bases at J, with 11 bases between. The chain's CDR3 is CASSLTSSSSGANVLTF. The CDR3 DNA sequence: TGTGCCAGCAGCTTAACTTCTAGTTCCTCTGGGGCCAACGTCCTGACTTTC.

In DNA, the CDR3 is TGTGCCAGCAGCTTGTGGAGAACTAATGAAAAACTGTTTTTT. Translation: CASSLWRTNEKLFF. This chain joins TRBV5-6 and TRBJ1-4; D is uncertain. V lost 1 base and J 1 base, leaving 5 bases between the germline ends. The CDR3 has 14 residues. The germline V gene encodes CDR1 SGHDT and CDR2 YYEEEE.

This clonotype appeared many times. The V and J genes are TRBV10-3 and TRBJ2-1; 12 bases match TRBD2. Germline V gene data show CDR1 as ENHRY and CDR2 as SYGVKD. V shed 3 bases, J shed 4 bases, and the junction held 7 bases outside the gene matches. The length of the CDR3 is 17 residues. For the CDR3, the DNA is TGTGCCATCAGTGACCCGCCAGGGACTAGCGGGTACAATGAGCAGTTCTTC. Its protein product is CAISDPPGTSGYNEQFF.

The CDR3 DNA reads TGCGCCAGCAGCCAAGATTTAGGGGAAGCTTTCTTT. Translation gives CASSQDLGEAFF. The chain recombines TRBV4-3 with TRBJ1-1; D gene ambiguous. The CDR3 has 12 residues. CDR1 is LGHNA and CDR2 is YSLEER in the germline V gene. The germline V and J ends were trimmed by 0 bases and 8 bases, with 7 bases remaining between them.

This clonotype was counted many times. The chain carries TRBV7-2 and TRBJ2-3; D gene uncertain. Per germline, CDR1 SGHTA and CDR2 FQGNSA. CDR3 size: 13 residues. Trimming pared 3 bases from V and 5 bases from J, leaving 9 bases between. The CDR3 loop reads CASSLSSLDTQYF. In DNA, the CDR3 is TGTGCCAGCAGCTTGTCGTCGCTAGATACGCAGTATTTT.

The chain combines TRBV7-3 with TRBJ2-3, with 12 bases aligning to TRBD2. Germline V gene data show CDR1 as SGHTA and CDR2 as FQGTGA. The CDR3 length is 15 residues. Germline trimming cut 8 bases from V and 4 bases from J; bases unmatched to any gene: 7. The CDR3 sequence is CASGLAGGPADTQYF. The CDR3 region has the DNA TGTGCCAGCGGGCTAGCGGGGGGGCCCGCAGATACGCAGTATTTT.

V is TRBV14 and J is TRBJ1-1; 7 bases fit TRBD1. The trim removed 4 bases at V and 7 bases at J, leaving 6 bases unmatched. Germline CDR1 and CDR2: SGHDN and FVKESK. This CDR3 contains 13 residues. The CDR3 bases are TGTGCCAGCAGCCCGCCGGGACAGTTTGAAGCTTTCTTT. It codes for CASSPPGQFEAFF.

Notes on this clonotype: Relative to the germline gene, one junction end is altered; a read error may explain this. V is TRBV4-2 and J is TRBJ2-3, with TRBD2 identical over 9 bases. The germline CDR1 and CDR2 sequences are LGHNA and YNFKEQ. CDR3 length equals 16 residues. This CDR3 reads CTSNQEPGLARNTQYF. The CDR3 DNA reads TGTACCAGCAACCAAGAACCGGGACTAGCAAGAAATACGCAGTATTTT.